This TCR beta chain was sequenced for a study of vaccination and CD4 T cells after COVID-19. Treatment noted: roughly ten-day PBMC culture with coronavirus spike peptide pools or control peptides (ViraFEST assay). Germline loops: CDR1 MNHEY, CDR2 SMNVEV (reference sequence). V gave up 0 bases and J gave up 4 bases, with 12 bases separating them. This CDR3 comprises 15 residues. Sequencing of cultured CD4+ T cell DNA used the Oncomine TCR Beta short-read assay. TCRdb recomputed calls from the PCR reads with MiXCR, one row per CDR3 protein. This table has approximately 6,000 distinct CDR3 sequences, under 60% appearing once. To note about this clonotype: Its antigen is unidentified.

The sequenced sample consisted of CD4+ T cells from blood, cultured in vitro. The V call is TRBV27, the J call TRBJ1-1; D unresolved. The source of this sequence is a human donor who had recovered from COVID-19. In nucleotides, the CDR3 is TGTGCCAGCAGTTTATCCACAGATTTGGGCACTGAAGCTTTCTTT. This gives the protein CASSLSTDLGTEAFF.